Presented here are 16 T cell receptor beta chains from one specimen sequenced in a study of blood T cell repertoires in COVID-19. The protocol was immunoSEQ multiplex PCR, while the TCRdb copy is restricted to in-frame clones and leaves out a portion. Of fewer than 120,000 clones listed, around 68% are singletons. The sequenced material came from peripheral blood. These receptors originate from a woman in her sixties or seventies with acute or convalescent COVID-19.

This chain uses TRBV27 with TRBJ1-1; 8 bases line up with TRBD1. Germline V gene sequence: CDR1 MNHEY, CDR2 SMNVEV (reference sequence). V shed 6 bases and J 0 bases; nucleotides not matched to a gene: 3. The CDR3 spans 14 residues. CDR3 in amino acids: CASRDRELNTEAFF. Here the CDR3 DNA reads TGTGCCAGCAGGGACAGGGAGTTGAACACTGAAGCTTTCTTT.

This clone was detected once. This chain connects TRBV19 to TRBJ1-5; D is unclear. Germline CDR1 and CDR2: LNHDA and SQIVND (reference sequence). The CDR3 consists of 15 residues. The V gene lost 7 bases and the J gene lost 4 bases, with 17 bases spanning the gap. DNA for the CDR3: TGTGCCAGTACTGAGGGTCTCGGCGGGAATCAGCCCCAGCATTTT. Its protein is CASTEGLGGNQPQHF.

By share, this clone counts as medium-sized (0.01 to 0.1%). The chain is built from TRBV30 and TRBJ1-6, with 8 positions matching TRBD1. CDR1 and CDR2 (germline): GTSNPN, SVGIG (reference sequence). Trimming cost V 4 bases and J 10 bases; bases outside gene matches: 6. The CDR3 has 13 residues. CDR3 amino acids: CAWTGQGGSPLHF. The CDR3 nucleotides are TGTGCCTGGACCGGACAGGGCGGGTCACCCCTCCACTTT.

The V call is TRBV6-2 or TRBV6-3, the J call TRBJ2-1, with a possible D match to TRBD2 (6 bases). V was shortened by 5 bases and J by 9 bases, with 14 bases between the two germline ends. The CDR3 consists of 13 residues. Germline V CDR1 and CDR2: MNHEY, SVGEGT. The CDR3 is CASSIGGGSEQFF. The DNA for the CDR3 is TGTGCCAGCAGTATTGGTGGGGGGAGTGAGCAGTTCTTC.

For the CDR3, the DNA is TGCGCCAGCAGCGACCCGGGACTGGGAAATTCACCCCTCCACTTT. It encodes CASSDPGLGNSPLHF. The chain is built from TRBV5-1 and TRBJ1-6; weak D call: TRBD1 (5 bases). Germline CDR1 and CDR2: SGHRS and YFSETQ. Trimming cost V 4 bases and J 7 bases, with 15 bases left between them. CDR3 length: 15 residues.

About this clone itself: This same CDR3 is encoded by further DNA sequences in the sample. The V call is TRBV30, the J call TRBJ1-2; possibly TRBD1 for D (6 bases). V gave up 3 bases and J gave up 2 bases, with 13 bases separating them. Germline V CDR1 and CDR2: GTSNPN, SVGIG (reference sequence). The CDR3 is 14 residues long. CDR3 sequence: CAWRRGGGNYGYTF. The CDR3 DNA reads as TGTGCCTGGAGACGCGGGGGCGGAAACTATGGCTACACCTTC.

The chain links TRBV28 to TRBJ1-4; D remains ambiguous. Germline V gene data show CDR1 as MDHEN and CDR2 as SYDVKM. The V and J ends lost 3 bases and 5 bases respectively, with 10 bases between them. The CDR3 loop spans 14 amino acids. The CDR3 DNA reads TGTGCCAGCAGTTTCCCGCGGCAAAATGAAAAACTGTTTTTT. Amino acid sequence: CASSFPRQNEKLFF.

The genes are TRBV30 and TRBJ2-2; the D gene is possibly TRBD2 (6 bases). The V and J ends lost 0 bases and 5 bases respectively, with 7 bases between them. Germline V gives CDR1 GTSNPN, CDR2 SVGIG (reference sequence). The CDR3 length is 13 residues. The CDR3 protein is CAWSVRGTGELFF. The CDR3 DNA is TGTGCCTGGAGTGTACGGGGGACCGGGGAGCTGTTTTTT.

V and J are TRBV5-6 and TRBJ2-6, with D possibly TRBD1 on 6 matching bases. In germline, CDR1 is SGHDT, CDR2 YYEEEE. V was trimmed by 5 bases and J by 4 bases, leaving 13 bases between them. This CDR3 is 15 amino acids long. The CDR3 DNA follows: TGTGCCAGCAGTCTGGCAGGGGTCGGGGCCAACGTCCTGACTTTC. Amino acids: CASSLAGVGANVLTF.

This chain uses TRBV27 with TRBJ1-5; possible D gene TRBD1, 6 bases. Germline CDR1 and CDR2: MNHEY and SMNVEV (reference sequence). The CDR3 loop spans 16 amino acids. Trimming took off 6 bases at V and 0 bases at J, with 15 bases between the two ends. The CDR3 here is CASRERQDLSNQPQHF. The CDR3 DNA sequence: TGTGCCAGCAGGGAGCGACAGGATCTTAGCAATCAGCCCCAGCATTTT.

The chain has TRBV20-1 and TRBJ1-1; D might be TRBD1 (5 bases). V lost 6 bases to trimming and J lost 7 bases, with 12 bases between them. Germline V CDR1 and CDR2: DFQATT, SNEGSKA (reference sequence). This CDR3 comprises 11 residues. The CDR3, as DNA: TGCAGTGCCTACAGGAATTTTGAAGCTTTCTTT. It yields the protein CSAYRNFEAFF.

CDR3 protein: CASSPQAGASTDTQYF. The DNA for the CDR3 is TGTGCCAGCTCACCTCAAGCGGGGGCTAGCACAGATACGCAGTATTTT. The chain carries TRBV18 and TRBJ2-3, with 8 bases identical to TRBD2. The V gene's germline CDR1 is KGHSH and CDR2 LQKENI. With 3 bases clipped from V and 0 bases from J, the junction kept 5 bases outside the gene matches. The CDR3 runs 16 residues. Together with reference TRBV18 and TRBJ2-3, the CDR3 gives the full variable domain: NAGVMQNPRHLVRRRGQEARLRCSPMKGHSHVYWYRQLPEEGLKFMVYLQKENIIDESGMPKERFSAEFPKEGPSILRIQQVVRGDSAAYFCASSPQAGASTDTQYFGPGTRLTVL.

The CDR3 spells CASSEVGIQVETQYF. In nucleotides, the CDR3 is TGTGCCAGCAGTGAGGTCGGCATCCAGGTGGAGACCCAGTACTTC. This chain links TRBV6-1 with TRBJ2-5; no reliable D call. CDR3 length equals 15 residues. The germline V and J ends were trimmed by 3 bases and 5 bases, with 16 bases remaining between them. CDR1 is MNHNS and CDR2 is SASEGT in the germline V gene.

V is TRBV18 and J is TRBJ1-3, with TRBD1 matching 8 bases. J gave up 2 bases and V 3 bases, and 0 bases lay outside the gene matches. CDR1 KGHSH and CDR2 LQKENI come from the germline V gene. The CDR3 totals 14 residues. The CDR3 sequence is CASSPTGAGNTIYF. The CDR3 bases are TGTGCCAGCTCACCGACAGGGGCTGGAAACACCATATATTTT.

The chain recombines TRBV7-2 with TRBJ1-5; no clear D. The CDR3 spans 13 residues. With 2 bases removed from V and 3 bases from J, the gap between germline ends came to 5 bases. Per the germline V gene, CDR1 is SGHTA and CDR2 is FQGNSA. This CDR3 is CASSLNINQPQHF. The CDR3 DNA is TGTGCCAGCAGCTTAAACATCAATCAGCCCCAGCATTTT.

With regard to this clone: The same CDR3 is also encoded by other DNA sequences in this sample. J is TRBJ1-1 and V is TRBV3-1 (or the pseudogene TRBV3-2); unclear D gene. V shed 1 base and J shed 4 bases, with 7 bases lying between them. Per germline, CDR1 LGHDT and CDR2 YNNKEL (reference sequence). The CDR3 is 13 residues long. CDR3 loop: CASSQGGGTEAFF. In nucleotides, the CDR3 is TGTGCCAGCAGCCAAGGAGGTGGCACTGAAGCTTTCTTT.